A single sample is the source of the 10 T cell receptor beta chains below, sequenced in a study of breast tumors, draining lymph nodes, adjacent tissues. Breast cancer patients provided tissue from their axillary draining lymph nodes. Using its own MiXCR run on the multiplex PCR reads, TCRdb lists one record per CDR3 protein. The sample lists 130,000 or so distinct CDR3 sequences, over 25% seen once, with approximately 2.2% in the top ten. The sequenced sample consisted of axillary lymph node tissue. The source of these receptors is a female donor with breast cancer. Some clones in this sample may be carry-over from other donors' samples.

The rearrangement joins TRBV28 to TRBJ1-5; D perhaps matches TRBD1 (5 bases). Germline CDR1 MDHEN, CDR2 SYDVKM. Trimming stripped 8 bases from V and 4 bases from J, with 6 bases between. This CDR3 contains 11 residues. In DNA form, the CDR3 reads TGTGCCAGCGGGGGGAATCAGCCCCAGCATTTT. It encodes CASGGNQPQHF.

Regarding this clonotype: A much larger clone lies one base from this, so it may be a read error. The chain recombines TRBV6-6 with TRBJ1-2, with 9 bases that match TRBD1. V shed 5 bases, J shed 0 bases, and the junction held 7 bases outside the gene matches. The CDR3 is made up of 16 amino acids. Germline V gene lookup returns CDR1 MNHNY and CDR2 SVGAGI (reference sequence). The CDR3 coding sequence is TGTGCCAGCAGTCACAGGACAGGGGTTGCTAACTATGGCTACACCTTC. It encodes CASSHRTGVANYGYTF.

This clonotype was seen a handful of times. A much larger clone lies a single base off, so this may be a read error. CDR3 DNA sequence: TGTGCCGGCAGCTTGAACTTCCTTGAGACCCAGTACTTC. Translation gives CAGSLNFLETQYF. The chain is built from TRBV5-4 and TRBJ2-5; D unresolved. Per germline, CDR1 SGHNT and CDR2 YYREEE (reference sequence). The CDR3 has 13 amino acids.

The rearrangement uses TRBV11-2 and TRBJ2-1; 7 positions match TRBD1. The germline CDR1 and CDR2 sequences are SGHAT and FQNNGV. V gave up 5 bases and J gave up 9 bases; unmatched junction bases: 7. The CDR3 totals 13 residues. The CDR3 sequence is CASSTNRGGEQFF. CDR3 coding DNA: TGTGCCAGCAGCACAAACAGGGGCGGTGAGCAGTTCTTC.

This clonotype was detected ten times or more. V gene TRBV19 combines with J gene TRBJ2-5, with D possibly called TRBD1 or TRBD2 (7 bases each). Germline-derived CDR1 and CDR2 are LNHDA and SQIVND (reference sequence). V dropped 0 bases and J dropped 5 bases, with 16 bases sitting between them. This CDR3 has 16 amino acids. The CDR3: CASSIDQTGREETQYF. The CDR3 nucleotides are TGTGCCAGTAGTATAGACCAGACAGGGAGGGAGGAGACCCAGTACTTC. Filled out from reference TRBV19 and TRBJ2-5, the complete variable domain reads DGGITQSPKYLFRKEGQNVTLSCEQNLNHDAMYWYRQDPGQGLRLIYYSQIVNDFQKGDIAEGYSVSREKKESFPLTVTSAQKNPTAFYLCASSIDQTGREETQYFGPGTRLLVL.

This clonotype occurred many times. The rearrangement joins TRBV29-1 to TRBJ2-3, with D unresolved. Trimming removed 3 bases at V and 9 bases at J, with 13 bases between. The CDR3 runs to 12 residues. Germline V lookup: CDR1 SQVTM, CDR2 ANQGSEA. The CDR3 DNA sequence: TGCAGCGTTGACAAGCTAGATCCAACGCAGTATTTT. Protein sequence: CSVDKLDPTQYF.

This clonotype was recorded once. The chain joins TRBV25-1 to TRBJ1-4, with D possibly TRBD1 on 5 matching bases. Germline V gene sequence: CDR1 MGHDK, CDR2 SYGVNS. The CDR3 is made up of 17 amino acids. The V end lost 11 bases, the J end lost 4 bases, and 26 bases lay between the germline ends. The CDR3 coding sequence is TGTGCCCCGGGGCGGGTGGAGGCCGAGCACTTTAATGAAAAACTGTTTTTT. Protein sequence: CAPGRVEAEHFNEKLFF.

For the CDR3, the DNA is TGTGCCAGCAGTCACGCGGACCCCGTCGGGGAGCAGTACGTC. As protein: CASSHADPVGEQYV. The chain is built from TRBV6-2 or TRBV6-3 and TRBJ2-7; D not resolved. This CDR3 comprises 14 residues. V was cut by 5 bases and J by 7 bases, with 18 bases left in between. The germline gives CDR1 MNHEY, CDR2 SVGEGT.

Many counts were recorded for this clonotype. The chain uses TRBV6-6 and TRBJ1-2; TRBD1 is a possible D gene (6 bases). V lost 0 bases, J lost 5 bases, and 19 bases lay in between. Germline V CDR1 and CDR2: MNHNY, SVGAGI (reference sequence). The CDR3 runs to 17 residues. This CDR3 reads CASSYSGRDTTGYGYTF. The CDR3 DNA reads as TGTGCCAGCAGTTACTCGGGAAGGGACACGACGGGTTATGGCTACACCTTC.

V gene TRBV7-2 combines with J gene TRBJ2-5; 14 nucleotides match TRBD2. The CDR3 totals 15 residues. Germline V gene data show CDR1 as SGHTA and CDR2 as FQGNSA. Losses at the gene ends were 7 bases for V and 3 bases for J; bases not matched to a gene: 4. CDR3 residues: CASTSGLAGEETQYF. The CDR3 coding sequence is TGTGCCAGCACCTCGGGACTAGCGGGGGAAGAGACCCAGTACTTC.